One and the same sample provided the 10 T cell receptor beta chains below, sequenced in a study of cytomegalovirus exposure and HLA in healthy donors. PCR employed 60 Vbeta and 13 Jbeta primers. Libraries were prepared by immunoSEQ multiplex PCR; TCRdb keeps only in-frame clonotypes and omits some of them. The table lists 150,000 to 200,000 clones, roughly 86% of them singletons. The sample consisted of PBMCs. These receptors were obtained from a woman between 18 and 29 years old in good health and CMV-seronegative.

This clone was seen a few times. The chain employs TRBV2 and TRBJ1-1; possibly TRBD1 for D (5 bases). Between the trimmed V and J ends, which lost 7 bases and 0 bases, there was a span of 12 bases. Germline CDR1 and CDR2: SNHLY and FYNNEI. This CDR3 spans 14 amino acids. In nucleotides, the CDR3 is TGTGCCAGCAAGGGGATAGCCGTGAACACTGAAGCTTTCTTT. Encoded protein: CASKGIAVNTEAFF.

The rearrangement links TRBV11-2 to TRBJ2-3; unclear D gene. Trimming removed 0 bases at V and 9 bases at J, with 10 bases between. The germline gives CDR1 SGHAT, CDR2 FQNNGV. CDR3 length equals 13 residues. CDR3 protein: CASSLERSNTQYF. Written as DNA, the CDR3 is TGTGCCAGCAGCTTAGAGCGCTCAAACACGCAGTATTTT.

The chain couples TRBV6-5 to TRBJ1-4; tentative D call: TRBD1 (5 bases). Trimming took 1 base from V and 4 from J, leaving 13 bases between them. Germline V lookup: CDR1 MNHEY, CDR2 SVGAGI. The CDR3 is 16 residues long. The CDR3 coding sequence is TGTGCCAGCAGTTACTTATACGGGAGGGGTAATGAAAAACTGTTTTTT. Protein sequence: CASSYLYGRGNEKLFF.

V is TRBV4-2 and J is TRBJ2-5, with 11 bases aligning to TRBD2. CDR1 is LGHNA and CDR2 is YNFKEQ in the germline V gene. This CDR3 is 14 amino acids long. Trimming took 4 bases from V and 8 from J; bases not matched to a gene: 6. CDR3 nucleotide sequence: TGTGCCAGCAGCCTCCTAGCGGGAGGTGAAACCCAGTACTTC. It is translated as CASSLLAGGETQYF.

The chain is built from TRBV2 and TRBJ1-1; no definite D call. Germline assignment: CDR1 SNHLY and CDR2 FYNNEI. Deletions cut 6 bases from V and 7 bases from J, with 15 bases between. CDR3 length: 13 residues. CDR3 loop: CASRVSQPNEAFF. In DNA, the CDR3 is TGTGCCAGCAGGGTTAGCCAGCCTAATGAAGCTTTCTTT.

CDR3 residues: CASSLRQGADTQYF. CDR3 DNA sequence: TGTGCCAGCAGCCTTCGACAGGGGGCTGATACGCAGTATTTT. The chain has TRBV7-8 and TRBJ2-3; TRBD1 matches at 10 bases. J lost 6 bases, V lost 5 bases, and 5 bases had no gene match. The CDR3 length is 14 residues. From germline, CDR1 is SGHVS and CDR2 FQNEAQ.

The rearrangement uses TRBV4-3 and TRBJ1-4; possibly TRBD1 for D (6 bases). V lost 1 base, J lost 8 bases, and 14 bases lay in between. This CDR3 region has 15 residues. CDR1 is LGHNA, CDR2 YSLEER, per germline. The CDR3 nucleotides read TGCGCCAGCAGCCAAGGTGCGGGGGCCGGCGAAAAACTGTTTTTT. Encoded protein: CASSQGAGAGEKLFF.

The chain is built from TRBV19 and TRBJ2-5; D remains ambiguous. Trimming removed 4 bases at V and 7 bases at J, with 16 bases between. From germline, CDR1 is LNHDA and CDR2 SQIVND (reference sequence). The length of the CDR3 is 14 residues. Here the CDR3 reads CASSTVLQRGTQYF. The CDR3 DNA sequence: TGTGCCAGTAGTACCGTTCTCCAGCGAGGGACCCAGTACTTC.

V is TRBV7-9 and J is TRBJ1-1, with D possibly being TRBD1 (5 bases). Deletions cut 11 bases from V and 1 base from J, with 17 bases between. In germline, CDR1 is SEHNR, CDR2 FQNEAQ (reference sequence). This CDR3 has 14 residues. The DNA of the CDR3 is TGTGCCGTTGCAGGGTTCCAATGGAACACTGAAGCTTTCTTT. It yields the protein CAVAGFQWNTEAFF.

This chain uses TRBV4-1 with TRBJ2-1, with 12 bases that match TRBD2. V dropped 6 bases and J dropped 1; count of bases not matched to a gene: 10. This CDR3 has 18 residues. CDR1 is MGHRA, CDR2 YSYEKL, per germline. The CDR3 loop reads CASRVTSGGGGSYNEQFF. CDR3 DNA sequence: TGCGCCAGCAGGGTGACTAGCGGGGGAGGGGGGTCCTACAATGAGCAGTTCTTC.